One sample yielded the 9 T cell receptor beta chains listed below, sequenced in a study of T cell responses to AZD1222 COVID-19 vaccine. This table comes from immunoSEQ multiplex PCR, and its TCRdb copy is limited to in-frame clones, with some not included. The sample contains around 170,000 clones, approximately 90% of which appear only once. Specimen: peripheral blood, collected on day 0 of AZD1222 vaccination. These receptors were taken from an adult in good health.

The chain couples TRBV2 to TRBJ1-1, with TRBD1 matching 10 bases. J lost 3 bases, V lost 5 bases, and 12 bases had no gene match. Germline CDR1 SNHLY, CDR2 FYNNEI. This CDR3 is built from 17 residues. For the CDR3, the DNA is TGTGCCAGCAGTCCTCGGGACAGGGGTTTATTGGACACTGAAGCTTTCTTT. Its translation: CASSPRDRGLLDTEAFF.

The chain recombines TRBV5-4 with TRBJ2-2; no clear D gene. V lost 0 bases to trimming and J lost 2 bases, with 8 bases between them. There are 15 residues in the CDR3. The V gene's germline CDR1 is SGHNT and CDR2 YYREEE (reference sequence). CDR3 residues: CASSLALGNTGELFF. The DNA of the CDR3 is TGTGCCAGCAGCTTGGCGCTGGGAAACACCGGGGAGCTGTTTTTT.

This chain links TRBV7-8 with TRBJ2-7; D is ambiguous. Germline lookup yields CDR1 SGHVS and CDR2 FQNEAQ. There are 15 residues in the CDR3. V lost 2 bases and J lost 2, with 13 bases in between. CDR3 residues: CASSLLSGPTYEQYF. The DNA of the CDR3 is TGTGCCAGCAGCTTATTATCGGGTCCTACCTACGAGCAGTACTTC.

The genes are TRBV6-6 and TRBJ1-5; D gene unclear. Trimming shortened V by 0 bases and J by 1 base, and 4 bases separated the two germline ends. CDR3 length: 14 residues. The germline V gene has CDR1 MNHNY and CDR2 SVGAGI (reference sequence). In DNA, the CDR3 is TGTGCCAGCAGTTACTCCGGGAGCAATCAGCCCCAGCATTTT. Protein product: CASSYSGSNQPQHF.

CDR3 in DNA: TGTGCCAGCAGACCCGACCAGAACACCGGGGAGCTGTTTTTT. It is translated as CASRPDQNTGELFF. J is TRBJ2-2 and V is TRBV11-3, with D uncertain. This CDR3 is 14 amino acids long. Germline CDR1 SGHNT, CDR2 YENEEA. Trimming cost V 6 bases and J 1 base, with 9 bases left between them.

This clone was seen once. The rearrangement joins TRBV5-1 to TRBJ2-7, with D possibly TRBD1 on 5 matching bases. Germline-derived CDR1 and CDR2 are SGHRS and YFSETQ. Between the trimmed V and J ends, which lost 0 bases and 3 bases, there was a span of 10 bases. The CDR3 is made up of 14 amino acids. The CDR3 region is CASSLGQLSYEQYF. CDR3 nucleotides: TGCGCCAGCAGCTTGGGACAGTTAAGCTACGAGCAGTACTTC.

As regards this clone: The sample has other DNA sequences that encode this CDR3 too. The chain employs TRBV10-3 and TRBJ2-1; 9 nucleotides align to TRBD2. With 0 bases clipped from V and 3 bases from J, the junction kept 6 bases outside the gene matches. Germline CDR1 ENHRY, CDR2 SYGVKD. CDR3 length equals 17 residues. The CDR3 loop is CAISESRASGDYNEQFF. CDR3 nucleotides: TGTGCCATCAGTGAGTCGAGAGCTAGCGGGGACTACAATGAGCAGTTCTTC.

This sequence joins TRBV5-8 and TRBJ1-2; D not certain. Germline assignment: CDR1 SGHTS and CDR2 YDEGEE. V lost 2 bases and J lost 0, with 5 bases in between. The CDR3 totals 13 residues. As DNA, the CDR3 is TGTGCCAGCAGCTTAGTATCTAACTATGGCTACACCTTC. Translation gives CASSLVSNYGYTF.

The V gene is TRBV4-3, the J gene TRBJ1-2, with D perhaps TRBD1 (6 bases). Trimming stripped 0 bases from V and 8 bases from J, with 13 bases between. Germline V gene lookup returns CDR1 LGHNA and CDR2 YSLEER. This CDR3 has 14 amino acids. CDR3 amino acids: CASSQDAGAGGYTF. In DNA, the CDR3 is TGCGCCAGCAGCCAAGACGCGGGGGCTGGCGGCTACACCTTC.